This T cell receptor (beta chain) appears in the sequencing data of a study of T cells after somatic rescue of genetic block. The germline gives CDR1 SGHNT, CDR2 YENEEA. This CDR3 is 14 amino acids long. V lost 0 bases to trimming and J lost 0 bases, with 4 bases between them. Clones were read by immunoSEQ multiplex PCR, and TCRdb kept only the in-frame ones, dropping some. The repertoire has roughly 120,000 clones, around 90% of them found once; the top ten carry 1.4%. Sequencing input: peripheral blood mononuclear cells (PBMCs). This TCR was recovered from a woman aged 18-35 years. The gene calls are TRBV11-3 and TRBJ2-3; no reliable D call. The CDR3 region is CASSLEGSTDTQYF. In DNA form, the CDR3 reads TGTGCCAGCAGCTTAGAGGGGAGCACAGATACGCAGTATTTT.